The 20 T cell receptor beta chains given below trace back to one sample, sequenced in a study of technical replicates of blood from a few donors. Profiled with immunoSEQ multiplex PCR; TCRdb holds only in-frame clones, not every one. The profile shows around 80,000 clones, 98% of them singletons. The sequenced material came from T cells isolated from PBMCs. These receptors were obtained from a human donor in good health.

J is TRBJ1-2 and V is TRBV7-9; 11 nucleotides agree with TRBD1. V trimming: 5 bases; J trimming: 8 bases; junction bases outside the gene matches: 7. Germline CDR1 and CDR2: SEHNR and FQNEAQ (reference sequence). CDR3 length equals 14 residues. The CDR3 nucleotides are TGTGCCAGCAGCCCATGGACAGGGGGCCACGGCTACACCTTC. Encoded protein: CASSPWTGGHGYTF.

V gene TRBV4-2 combines with J gene TRBJ2-7; 10 bases are a match to TRBD2. The J segment lost 3 bases and the V segment lost 0 bases, leaving 11 bases of the junction unmatched. Germline CDR1 and CDR2: LGHNA and YNFKEQ. This CDR3 contains 18 residues. CDR3 bases: TGTGCCAGCAGCCAAGATTTAGCGGGAGGCGGGGTGAACTACGAGCAGTACTTC. This encodes CASSQDLAGGGVNYEQYF.

This chain connects TRBV2 to TRBJ2-5, with D perhaps matching TRBD1 (7 bases). The CDR3 runs 13 residues. CDR1 is SNHLY and CDR2 is FYNNEI in the germline V gene. The V end lost 8 bases, the J end lost 5 bases, and 15 bases lay between the germline ends. CDR3 amino acids: CASGEDRTETQYF. The CDR3 DNA sequence: TGTGCCAGCGGGGAGGACAGGACTGAGACCCAGTACTTC.

The rearrangement links TRBV6-5 to TRBJ2-3; D perhaps matches TRBD1 (5 bases). This CDR3 has 16 residues. Deletions cut 1 base from V and 2 bases from J, with 13 bases between. Germline CDR1 is MNHEY and CDR2 is SVGAGI. The CDR3 is CASSYLTESYTDTQYF. The CDR3 DNA is TGTGCCAGCAGTTACTTGACAGAGTCTTACACAGATACGCAGTATTTT.

The chain is built from TRBV6-5 and TRBJ2-7, with D possibly TRBD1 on 5 matching bases. V shed 0 bases and J shed 3 bases, with 9 bases lying between them. The CDR3 has 14 residues. The germline V gene has CDR1 MNHEY and CDR2 SVGAGI. This CDR3 reads CASSYSGLNYEQYF. CDR3 coding DNA: TGTGCCAGCAGTTACTCGGGGCTTAACTACGAGCAGTACTTC.

The chain joins TRBV6-5 to TRBJ2-7, with a weak D call TRBD2 (6 bases). This CDR3 comprises 13 residues. Per the germline V gene, CDR1 is MNHEY and CDR2 is SVGAGI. V dropped 2 bases and J dropped 7 bases, with 12 bases sitting between them. For the CDR3, the DNA is TGTGCCAGCAGTTACGCGGGATCTCGGGAGCAGTACTTC. It is translated as CASSYAGSREQYF.

CDR3 nucleotide sequence: TGTGCCAGCAGCTTTTCGGGGACTGGAAACACCATATATTTT. This sequence encodes CASSFSGTGNTIYF. V is TRBV5-6 and J is TRBJ1-3; D is unclear. Per the germline V gene, CDR1 is SGHDT and CDR2 is YYEEEE. V lost 2 bases and J 2 bases, leaving 8 bases between the germline ends. This CDR3 spans 14 amino acids.

Regarding this clone: The sample has other DNA sequences that encode this CDR3 too. This chain connects TRBV5-4 to TRBJ1-3; D call uncertain. V lost 0 bases and J 2 bases, leaving 6 bases between the germline ends. The CDR3 spans 14 residues. Germline V gene lookup returns CDR1 SGHNT and CDR2 YYREEE (reference sequence). CDR3 nucleotide sequence: TGTGCCAGCAGCTTGGGCGGGGCTGGAAACACCATATATTTT. Amino acid sequence: CASSLGGAGNTIYF.

V gene TRBV20-1 combines with J gene TRBJ2-7; D unclear. CDR1 and CDR2 from the germline V gene are DFQATT and SNEGSKA (reference sequence). This CDR3 is 10 amino acids long. V lost 7 bases, J lost 3 bases, and 7 bases lay in between. CDR3 amino acids: CSGYFYEQYF. The CDR3 bases are TGCAGTGGGTACTTCTACGAGCAGTACTTC.

The chain recombines TRBV5-4 with TRBJ2-7; D might be TRBD1 (6 bases). CDR1 SGHNT and CDR2 YYREEE come from the germline V gene (reference sequence). The CDR3 covers 16 residues. Trimming pared 7 bases from V and 1 base from J, leaving 21 bases between. CDR3 coding DNA: TGTGCCAGCGTACCCCCAGGCACAGGGAATTCCTACGAGCAGTACTTC. Its protein product is CASVPPGTGNSYEQYF.

This clone was detected once. The chain recombines TRBV7-2 with TRBJ2-1; tentatively, D is TRBD2 (6 bases). CDR1 and CDR2 (germline): SGHTA, FQGNSA. The CDR3 covers 15 residues. The germline V and J ends were trimmed by 11 bases and 4 bases, with 21 bases remaining between them. The CDR3 loop reads CAVKTWESGYNEQFF. The CDR3 DNA sequence: TGTGCCGTAAAAACCTGGGAGAGCGGGTACAATGAGCAGTTCTTC. Full variable domain (remainder filled in from reference TRBV7-2 and TRBJ2-1): GAGVSQSPSNKVTEKGKDVELRCDPISGHTALYWYRQSLGQGLEFLIYFQGNSAPDKSGLPSDRFSAERTGGSVSTLTIQRTQQEDSAVYLCAVKTWESGYNEQFFGPGTRLTVL.

The chain uses TRBV28 and TRBJ2-7, with a tentative D call TRBD1 (6 bases). The germline CDR1 and CDR2 sequences are MDHEN and SYDVKM. V dropped 5 bases and J dropped 6 bases, with 17 bases sitting between them. The CDR3 is 14 amino acids. CDR3 coding DNA: TGTGCCAGCAGTCCTCCGGACAGCCCGAGCGAGCAGTACTTC. Its translation is CASSPPDSPSEQYF.

The chain recombines TRBV10-3 with TRBJ2-7, with 7 bases lining up with TRBD1. This CDR3 has 17 amino acids. V gave up 2 bases and J gave up 2 bases; unmatched junction bases: 12. Germline lookup yields CDR1 ENHRY and CDR2 SYGVKD. The CDR3 spells CAISELRDSLPTYEQYF. The CDR3 DNA sequence: TGTGCCATCAGTGAGCTCCGGGACAGCCTCCCTACCTACGAGCAGTACTTC.

This chain joins TRBV30 and TRBJ1-2; D is ambiguous. The CDR3 length is 17 residues. Germline V CDR1 and CDR2: GTSNPN, SVGIG (reference sequence). Trimming pared 2 bases from V and 1 base from J, leaving 20 bases between. CDR3 loop: CAWSTHRGGPVNYGYTF. The CDR3 DNA sequence: TGTGCCTGGAGTACACACCGGGGAGGACCTGTTAACTATGGCTACACCTTC.

The gene calls are TRBV4-1 and TRBJ2-2, with D perhaps TRBD2 (5 bases). Per germline, CDR1 MGHRA and CDR2 YSYEKL. Trimming removed 0 bases from V and 6 bases from J, with 8 bases in between. There are 14 residues in the CDR3. DNA for the CDR3: TGCGCCAGCAGCCAAGATGCCGGGGCCGGGGAGCTGTTTTTT. Its translation: CASSQDAGAGELFF.

The rearrangement links TRBV11-2 to TRBJ1-1; D not certain. This CDR3 contains 14 residues. V was pared by 0 bases and J by 0 bases, with 5 bases between. Germline lookup yields CDR1 SGHAT and CDR2 FQNNGV. The CDR3 loop is CASSLDALNTEAFF. In nucleotides, the CDR3 is TGTGCCAGCAGCTTAGACGCGTTGAACACTGAAGCTTTCTTT.

This chain links TRBV6-5 with TRBJ2-5, with TRBD1 identical over 7 bases. The CDR3 totals 13 residues. V dropped 7 bases and J dropped 7; count of bases not matched to a gene: 9. Germline loops: CDR1 MNHEY, CDR2 SVGAGI. CDR3 in amino acids: CASTLTGFGTQYF. The CDR3, as DNA: TGTGCCAGCACCCTGACAGGGTTCGGGACCCAGTACTTC.

The V call is TRBV12-5, the J call TRBJ1-5, with D possibly matching TRBD1 (6 bases). The CDR3 sequence is 14 residues long. V shed 6 bases and J shed 7 bases, with 16 bases lying between them. CDR1 and CDR2 (germline): LGHNT, FRNRAP. The CDR3 DNA reads as TGTGCTAGTGGACATACAGGGAATGAACAGCCCCAGCATTTT. It encodes CASGHTGNEQPQHF.

The rearrangement joins TRBV19 to TRBJ2-7; 9 bases map to TRBD1. V lost 4 bases and J lost 5; bases outside the gene matches: 3. This CDR3 region has 13 residues. The germline CDR1 and CDR2 sequences are LNHDA and SQIVND (reference sequence). CDR3 in DNA: TGTGCCAGTAGTAACCGGGACAGGGACGAGCAGTACTTC. As protein: CASSNRDRDEQYF.

The genes are TRBV7-8 and TRBJ1-5; 7 bases line up with TRBD1. From germline, CDR1 is SGHVS and CDR2 FQNEAQ. V trimming: 5 bases; J trimming: 9 bases; junction bases outside the gene matches: 19. CDR3 length: 17 residues. The CDR3 spells CASSQGLSQGPVTPQHF. The CDR3 DNA follows: TGTGCCAGCAGCCAAGGTCTTTCACAGGGGCCGGTAACGCCCCAGCATTTT.